This TCR beta chain stems from a study of cytomegalovirus exposure and HLA in healthy donors (dated by TCRdb to 2016 to 2017). Notes on the research overall: The 500 to 700 repertoires of the first cohort and the roughly 120 validation repertoires were produced on the same platform, according to a later analysis. The study aimed to test whether cataloging public T cell receptors could reveal signatures of past pathogen exposure. Along with the approximately 700-subject first cohort, a separate validation cohort of over a hundred different subjects was used. High-throughput TCR immunosequencing, statistical association of individual TCRs with disease status, and machine learning were combined to predict cytomegalovirus infection status.

The CDR3 numbers 12 residues from cysteine through phenylalanine. Only CDR3 DNA is held: 36 bases, read in frame from base 1. Deletion took 2 bases off V and 7 bases off J, with a span of 11 bases between the germline ends. The germline V gene (reference sequence) gives CDR1 as GTSNPN and CDR2 as SVGIG. This clone has a handful of counts. This clone's antigen is unknown. No quality values exist for individual bases; no much larger clone is one base distant. The donors belonged to the validation cohort of approximately 130 subjects, which was separate from the approximately 700-subject first cohort. The research as a whole found: Most TCR sequences were seen in very few donors, while some public TCRs were found in many individuals. The study listed 164 TCR beta chains as associated with cytomegalovirus. All 120 or so repertoires were used to score co-occurrence in the validation cohort in a later analysis, because that analysis had no HLA typing for the cohort. The authors suggested that the approach could potentially be extended to other disease states and immunological phenotypes. In vitro tests confirmed that three of the cytomegalovirus-associated TCR beta chains recognize cytomegalovirus antigens. Cytomegalovirus status was reported to be diagnosed by the classifier with high specificity and sensitivity in both the original and validation cohorts. Of the cluster scores, 85% to 95% were above 0 in a later analysis, which found that TCRs clustered in the first cohort also tended to co-occur in the approximately 120 validation repertoires.

The library relied on the immunoSEQ multiplex PCR assay. The source study handled its data this way. A statistical classification framework was built to diagnose cytomegalovirus status from the catalog of TCR beta chain sequences. TCRdb mirrors the immuneACCESS table, restricted to in-frame sequences. Some clones are absent from its copies; in checked studies, under half trace to an unresolved V gene, and the reason for the others is unknown. V and J calls plus clone size are reproduced from that table; the DNA served to infer D and trimming. This sample has about 360,000 clones in its table, and around 86% of those were observed once. Roughly 0.8% of the sample belongs to the ten largest clones.

The sample was PBMCs. The chain employs TRBV30 and TRBJ1-2; perhaps TRBD1 is the D gene, with 5 bases matching. The source is a woman under 30 in good health and CMV-seronegative. The CDR3 sequence is CAWSWGRGGYTF. The DNA is TGTGCCTGGAGTTGGGGAAGGGGTGGCTACACCTTC.